The source of this T cell receptor (beta chain) is a study of breast tumors, draining lymph nodes, adjacent tissues. Axillary draining lymph nodes of breast cancer patients supplied the node samples. TCRdb recomputed calls from the multiplex PCR reads with MiXCR, one row per CDR3 protein. The data show approximately 120,000 distinct CDR3 sequences, 21% seen once. Germline CDR1 reads ENHRY; CDR2 reads SYGVKD. V was clipped by 5 bases and J by 3 bases, with 10 bases between them. CDR3 size: 13 residues. The TCR comes from a female donor with breast cancer. Some clones in this sample may be carry-over from other donors' samples. The chain carries TRBV10-3 and TRBJ2-5; a weak D match, TRBD1 (5 bases). The sample taken for sequencing was axillary lymph node tissue. CDR3 bases: TGTGCCATCAGTTGGACAAAAGAAGAGACCCAGTACTTC. Its protein is CAISWTKEETQYF.